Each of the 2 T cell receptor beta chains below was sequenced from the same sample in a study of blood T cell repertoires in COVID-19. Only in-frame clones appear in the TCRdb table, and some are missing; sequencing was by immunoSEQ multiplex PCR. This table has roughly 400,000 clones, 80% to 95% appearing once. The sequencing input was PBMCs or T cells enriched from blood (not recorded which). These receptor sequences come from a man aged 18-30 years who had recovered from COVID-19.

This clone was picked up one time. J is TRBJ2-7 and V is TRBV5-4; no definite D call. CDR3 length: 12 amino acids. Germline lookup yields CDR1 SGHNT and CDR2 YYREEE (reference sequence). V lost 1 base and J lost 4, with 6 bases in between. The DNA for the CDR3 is TGTGCCAGCAGCTTGCCTTCTTACGAGCAGTACTTC. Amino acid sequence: CASSLPSYEQYF.

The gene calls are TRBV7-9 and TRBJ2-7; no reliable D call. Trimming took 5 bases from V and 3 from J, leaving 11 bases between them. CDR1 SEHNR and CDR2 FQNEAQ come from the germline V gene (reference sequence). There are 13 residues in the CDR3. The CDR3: CASSPSVGYEQYF. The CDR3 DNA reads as TGTGCCAGCAGCCCCTCGGTTGGCTACGAGCAGTACTTC. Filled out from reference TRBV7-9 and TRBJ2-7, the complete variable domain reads DTGVSQNPRHKITKRGQNVTFRCDPISEHNRLYWYRQTLGQGPEFLTYFQNEAQLEKSRLLSDRFSAERPKGSFSTLEIQRTEQGDSAMYLCASSPSVGYEQYFGPGTRLTVT.